This T cell receptor beta chain is drawn from a study of blood T cell repertoires in COVID-19 (dated by TCRdb to 2020 to 2021). For the study in its entirety: Collaborator samples came from the United States, Italy and Spain and covered acute and convalescent phases of COVID-19. The material from the prospective study consisted of cDNA or gDNA derived from T cells, B-cell-depleted T cells, or PBMCs. Deeply sampled blood TCRbeta repertoires from subjects exposed to, actively infected with, or recovered from COVID-19 were included in the dataset. The repertoires were made available in a free public database intended to serve as a resource for research on the immune response to SARS-CoV-2. Samples came from the ongoing ImmuneRACE study (first 160 participants) plus 1,254 subjects from 6 global collaborators. Sample metadata almost always included a de-identified subject ID, COVID-19 status, age in years and sex. Where HLA class I and class II types were available, the types were taken from metadata supplied by the sample provider, not from assay-based typing. General study outcomes and caveats: Clinical and demographic metadata were provided uncurated, with the amount varying by source and participant.

The germline V gene supplies CDR1 SGDLS and CDR2 YYNGEE. Taken from cysteine to phenylalanine, the CDR3 has 14 residues. The DNA shown is the 42-base CDR3, in frame from base 1. The germline V and J ends show losses of 6 bases and 6 bases respectively, and no gene match explains 8 bases of the junction. The immunoSEQ Assay, a bias-controlled multiplex PCR, was used to amplify TCRbeta CDR3 regions from genomic DNA. On the authors' methods: Nucleated cell counts per sample were estimated from amplification of reference gene primers within the assay. To quantify the absolute abundance of each unique TCRbeta CDR3 rearrangement, sequence reads were collapsed and filtered. Productive Simpson clonality was computed per sample as the square root of Simpson's diversity index over productive rearrangements. The clones in this table, taken by TCRdb from immuneACCESS, are in-frame only. Not every clone is retained; where verified, under half of the shortfall comes from an unresolved V gene, and the cause of the rest is unknown. V and J calls and clone size are those listed in that table; D and trimming were worked out from the DNA. This sample lists tens of thousands of clones; 80% to 90% were detected once. Together, the top ten hold around two fifths of the sample.

Regarding this clone: The antigen this receptor binds is unknown. No much larger clone exists at a distance of one base, and base qualities are not known.

The collaborating institutions used their own protocols to collect whole blood in K2EDTA tubes. For TCRbeta analysis, collaborators shipped samples in one of three forms: frozen whole blood, isolated PBMCs, or DNA extracted from either of those sample types. The chain uses TRBV9 and TRBJ2-1; TRBD2 matches 8 bases in the middle. The sequence was obtained from a woman at least 80 years old with active or convalescent COVID-19. The sequenced sample consisted of peripheral blood. The CDR3: CASTPGGPGNEQFF. The DNA reads TGTGCCAGCACCCCGGGAGGGCCTGGCAATGAGCAGTTCTTC.